This T cell receptor beta chain was retrieved from a study of T cell responses to AZD1222 COVID-19 vaccine. This CDR3 has 14 residues. Germline CDR1 is SGHTA and CDR2 is FQGNSA. Between the trimmed V and J ends, which lost 3 bases and 0 bases, there was a span of 7 bases. Comments on this clone: Other nucleotide sequences from this sample produce the same CDR3.

Libraries were prepared by immunoSEQ multiplex PCR; TCRdb keeps only in-frame clonotypes and omits some of them. The sample shows 150,000 to 200,000 clones, around nine tenths of them seen only once. The chain has TRBV7-2 and TRBJ2-3; D unresolved. The source is an adult who received the AZD1222 COVID-19 vaccine. Sequencing used peripheral blood, obtained 28 days after the second AZD1222 dose. CDR3 bases: TGTGCCAGCAGCTTCGGTGCTAGCACAGATACGCAGTATTTT. The encoded protein is CASSFGASTDTQYF.